Below, one T cell receptor (beta chain) is given with its context. The clone's antigen remains unknown. Base qualities are not provided; no much larger clone lies one nucleotide away. This sample was included in a study of shared clonotypes between healthy human individuals (dated by TCRdb to 2019 to 2021). As for the study more broadly: The cohort included a few men and a couple of women between 18 and 49 years of age. The study deeply sequenced blood TCR repertoires of about 5 healthy adults to estimate repertoire size and the extent of clonotype sharing between individuals. For each donor, three plates each were used for CD4 naive and CD4 memory, two plates were used for CD8 naive, and one plate was used for CD8 memory. Libraries were prepared and TCR repertoires were sequenced by different laboratories using diverse techniques, in order to increase sequencing depth and limit assay-specific biases. Between about 0.85 and 9.5 billion PBMCs per donor were obtained by leukapheresis. The full study reports these points: Compared with non-shared clonotypes, clonotypes shared by all four sorted-subset donors had higher generation probabilities. Rarefaction of sorted-subset datasets indicated incomplete sequencing despite the large sequencing depth. Sampling was restricted to blood, and TCR repertoires in tissue are likely to differ from TCR repertoires in blood. The small number of donors limited the genetic and exposure-history diversity represented. Naive subsets generally had larger estimated clonotype richness than memory subsets did. Based on pairwise subsampling, the degree of clonotype sharing among donors was expected to be affected by sequencing depth. Sharing across several donors was observed for approximately 4.6% of naive CD4, 3.5% of naive CD8, over 2% of memory CD4, and less than 0.45% of memory CD8 clonotypes.

Using the deep immunoSEQ assay, multiplex PCR amplified TCR CDR3 regions from genomic DNA. For each cell subset, the extracted genomic DNA was distributed evenly across all wells of several immunoSEQ 96-well plates, and each plate served as one replicate. Each replicate PCR for sorted subsets received around 0.2 ug genomic DNA, equal to about 29,000 T cell genomes. Purified libraries were quantified with a Qubit 3.0 fluorometer, sized on a Bioanalyzer 2100, and re-quantified with the KAPA Library Quantification kit. Each immunoSEQ 96-well plate was sequenced on its own single-read 150-cycle Illumina NextSeq 550 flow cell. The original pipeline was this. The immunoSEQ output contained only junctional sequences without quality scores, so filtering could not match that applied to full-length reads. To assign V/J genes and CDR3, sequences were annotated against IMGT germline references using PyIR, a Python wrapper for IgBLAST v1.9. Reads were filtered out if the reads had weak V/J assignments (E-value above 1e-6), no CDR3, stop codons, out-of-frame junctions, or ambiguous translated residues. V3J clonotypes were defined by identical inferred V gene, J gene, and CDR3 amino acid sequence. Percentage overlap between repertoires was computed as shared unique clonotypes divided by the size of the smaller repertoire. Three approaches were used to assess repertoire richness: RTK rarefaction, the Chao1 estimator, and Recon v2.1 estimates of unobserved clonotypes. For all TCRbeta clonotypes obtained by the gDNA method from a handful of donors, generation probabilities were computed with OLGA. TCRdb took over this immuneACCESS table, retaining in-frame rearrangements with V and J assigned. Such tables are incomplete; in checked studies, under half of the missing clones stem from an unresolved V gene, and the remainder is unexplained. V and J calls and clone size are copied from that table; D and trimming were computed from the DNA. This sample is represented by approximately 640,000 clones; roughly 78% of them were singletons. About 2% of the sample lies in the top ten.

Healthy HIV-negative adults with no recently reported acute infections or vaccinations were included as donors. All donors were Caucasian adults living in Nashville, Tennessee, USA. CD4+ T cells were enriched by magnetic negative selection; naive cells were then positively selected on CD45RA, and the negative fraction formed the memory subset. Blood was collected by leukapheresis, and PBMCs were isolated by Ficoll-Histopaque density gradient centrifugation and then cryopreserved in liquid nitrogen vapor phase. Analytical flow cytometry was used to check the purity and quantity of each magnetically sorted T cell population. Genomic DNA was isolated from each sorted fraction and quantified by UV absorbance on a Nanodrop 2000c. Trimming at the junction amounts to 3 bases on V and 3 bases on J, and the germline ends lie 5 bases apart. Per the germline V gene, SQVTM is the CDR1 and ANQGSEA is the CDR2. Including the terminal cysteine and phenylalanine, the CDR3 comprises 12 residues. Only the CDR3 DNA is retained, 36 bases long and in frame from the first base.

The sequence is built from TRBV29-1 and TRBJ1-4; no D gene can be assigned with confidence. The source material was memory CD4+ T cells sorted from blood. This sample's cell subset or site label indicates: CD45RA-negative fraction. This clonotype was sampled from a woman aged 30 to 39 in good health. The DNA sequence follows: TGCAGCGTTGAGGCCCCTAATGAAAAACTGTTTTTT. Its coded protein is CSVEAPNEKLFF.